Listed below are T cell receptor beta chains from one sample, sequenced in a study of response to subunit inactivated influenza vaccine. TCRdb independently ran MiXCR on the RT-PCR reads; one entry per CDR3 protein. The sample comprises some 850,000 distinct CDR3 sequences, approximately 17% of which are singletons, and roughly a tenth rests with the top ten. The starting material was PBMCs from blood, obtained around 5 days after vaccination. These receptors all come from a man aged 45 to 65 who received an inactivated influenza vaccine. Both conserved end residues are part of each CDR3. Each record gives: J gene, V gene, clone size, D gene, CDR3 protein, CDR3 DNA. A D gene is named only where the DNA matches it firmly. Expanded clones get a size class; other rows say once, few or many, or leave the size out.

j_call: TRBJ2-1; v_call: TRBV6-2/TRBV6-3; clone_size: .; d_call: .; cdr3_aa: CASSVGPLNEQFF; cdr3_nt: TGTGCCAGCAGCGTAGGGCCCTTAAATGAGCAGTTCTTC
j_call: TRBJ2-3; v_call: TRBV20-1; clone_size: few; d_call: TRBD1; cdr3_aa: CSASGEGRGSTDTQYF; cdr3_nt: TGCAGTGCTAGTGGTGAAGGCAGGGGGAGCACAGATACGCAGTATTTT
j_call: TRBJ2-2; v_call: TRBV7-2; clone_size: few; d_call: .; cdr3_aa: CASSPLQTGELFF; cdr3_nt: TGTGCCAGCAGCCCATTACAGACCGGGGAGCTGTTTTTT
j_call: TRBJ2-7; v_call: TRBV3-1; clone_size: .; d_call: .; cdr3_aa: CASSHPIGTSSSYEQYF; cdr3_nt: TGTGCCAGCAGCCACCCCATTGGGACATCGAGCTCCTACGAGCAGTACTTC
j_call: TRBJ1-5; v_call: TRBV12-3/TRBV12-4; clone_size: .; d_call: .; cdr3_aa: CASSLAWRSDQPQHF; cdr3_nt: TGTGCCAGCAGTTTAGCATGGAGGTCGGATCAGCCCCAGCATTTT
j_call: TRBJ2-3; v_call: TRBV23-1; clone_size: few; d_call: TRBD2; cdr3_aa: CASSQCFAGDTDTQYF; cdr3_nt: TGCGCCAGCAGTCAATGTTTCGCGGGGGACACAGATACGCAGTATTTT
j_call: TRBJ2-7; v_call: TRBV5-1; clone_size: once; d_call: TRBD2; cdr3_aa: CASSLAGTSGRPSYEQYF; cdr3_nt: TGCGCCAGCAGCTTGGCCGGGACTAGCGGGAGGCCGTCCTACGAGCAGTACTTC
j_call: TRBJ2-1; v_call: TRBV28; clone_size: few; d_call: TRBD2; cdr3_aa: CASSLPAGGRDEQFF; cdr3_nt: TGTGCCAGCAGTTTACCAGCGGGAGGTCGGGATGAGCAGTTCTTC
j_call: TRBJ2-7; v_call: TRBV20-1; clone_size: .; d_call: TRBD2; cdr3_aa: CSARSGGSSYEQYF; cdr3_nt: TGCAGTGCTAGGAGCGGGGGGTCTTCCTACGAGCAGTACTTC
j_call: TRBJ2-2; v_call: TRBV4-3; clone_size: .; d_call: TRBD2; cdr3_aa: CASSPYLAGGPGELFF; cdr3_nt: TGCGCCAGCAGCCCTTATCTAGCGGGAGGGCCCGGGGAGCTGTTTTTT
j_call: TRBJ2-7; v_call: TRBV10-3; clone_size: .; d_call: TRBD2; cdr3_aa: CAISAGLAGVYEQYF; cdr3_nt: TGTGCCATCAGCGCAGGACTAGCGGGGGTTTACGAGCAGTACTTC
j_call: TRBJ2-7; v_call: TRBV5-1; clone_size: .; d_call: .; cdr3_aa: CASNPGVGNEQYF; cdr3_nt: TGCGCCAGCAACCCCGGAGTCGGGAACGAGCAGTACTTC
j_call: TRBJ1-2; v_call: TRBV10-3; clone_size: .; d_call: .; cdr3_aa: CAISGTPGDGYTF; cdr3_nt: TGTGCCATCAGTGGTACCCCGGGGGATGGCTACACCTTC
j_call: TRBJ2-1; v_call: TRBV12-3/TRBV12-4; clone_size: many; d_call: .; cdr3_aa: CASSFGGGHNEQFF; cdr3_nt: TGTGCCAGCAGTTTTGGGGGGGGGCACAATGAGCAGTTCTTC
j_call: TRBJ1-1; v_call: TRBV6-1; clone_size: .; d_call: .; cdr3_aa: CASSKFMKTEAFF; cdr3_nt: TGTGCCAGCAGTAAATTCATGAAAACTGAAGCTTTCTTT
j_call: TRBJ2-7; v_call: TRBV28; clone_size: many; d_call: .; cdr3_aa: CASSKRYEQYF; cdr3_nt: TGTGCCAGCAGTAAGCGGTACGAGCAGTACTTC
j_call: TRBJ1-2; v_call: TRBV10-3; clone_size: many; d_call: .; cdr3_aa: CAISDSNYGYTF; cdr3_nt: TGTGCCATCAGTGACAGTAACTATGGCTACACCTTC
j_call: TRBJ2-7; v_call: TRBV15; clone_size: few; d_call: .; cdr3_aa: CATSRDLGTAYEQYF; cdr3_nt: TGTGCCACCAGCAGAGATCTAGGAACCGCCTACGAGCAGTACTTC
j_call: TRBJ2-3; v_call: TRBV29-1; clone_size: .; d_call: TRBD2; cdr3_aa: CSVSGGADTQYF; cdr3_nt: TGCAGCGTCTCCGGGGGGGCAGATACGCAGTATTTT
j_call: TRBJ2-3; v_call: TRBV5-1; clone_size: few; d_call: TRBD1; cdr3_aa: CASSPNAQGADTQYF; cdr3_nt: TGCGCCAGCAGCCCAAATGCGCAGGGGGCAGATACGCAGTATTTT
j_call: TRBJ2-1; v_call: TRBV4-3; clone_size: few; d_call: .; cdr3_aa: CASSFRQSSYNEQFF; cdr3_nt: TGCGCCAGCAGCTTTCGGCAAAGCTCCTACAATGAGCAGTTCTTC
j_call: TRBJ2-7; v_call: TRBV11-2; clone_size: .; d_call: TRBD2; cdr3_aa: CASSVGTSGSFEQYF; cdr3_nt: TGTGCCAGCAGCGTGGGGACTAGCGGGAGTTTCGAGCAGTACTTC
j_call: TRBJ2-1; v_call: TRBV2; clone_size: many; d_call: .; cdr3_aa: CARTDSSYNEQFF; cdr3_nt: TGTGCCAGGACGGATAGCTCCTACAATGAGCAGTTCTTC
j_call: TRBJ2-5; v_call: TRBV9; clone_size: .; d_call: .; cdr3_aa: CASSVDPGVETQYF; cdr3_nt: TGTGCCAGCAGCGTAGATCCCGGGGTCGAGACCCAGTACTTC
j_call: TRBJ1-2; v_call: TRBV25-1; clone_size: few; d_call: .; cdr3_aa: CASSSQEGYTF; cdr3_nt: TGTGCCAGCAGTAGTCAAGAGGGCTACACCTTC
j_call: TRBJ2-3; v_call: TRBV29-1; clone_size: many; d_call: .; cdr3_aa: CSPWQGVDTQYF; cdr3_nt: TGCAGCCCCTGGCAGGGAGTAGATACGCAGTATTTT
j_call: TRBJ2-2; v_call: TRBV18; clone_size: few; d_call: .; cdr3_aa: CASSDRAGSTGELFF; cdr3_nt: TGTGCCAGCTCAGACCGGGCAGGGAGTACCGGGGAGCTGTTTTTT
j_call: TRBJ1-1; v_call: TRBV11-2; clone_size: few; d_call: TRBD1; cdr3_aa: CASSLGYLRDRGHPSEAFF; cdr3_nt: TGTGCCAGCAGCTTAGGGTACCTCCGGGACAGGGGACACCCGAGCGAAGCTTTCTTT
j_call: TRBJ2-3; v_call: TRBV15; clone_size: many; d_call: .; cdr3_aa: CATSRRASPSTDTQYF; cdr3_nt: TGTGCCACCAGCAGAAGGGCTAGCCCGAGCACAGATACGCAGTATTTT
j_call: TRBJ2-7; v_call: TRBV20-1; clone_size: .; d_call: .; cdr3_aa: CSASNGPSYEQYF; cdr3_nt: TGCAGTGCTTCGAACGGGCCCTCCTACGAGCAGTACTTC
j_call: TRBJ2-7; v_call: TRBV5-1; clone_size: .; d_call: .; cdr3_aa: CASSLSGGNYVYEQYF; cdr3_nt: TGCGCCAGCAGCTTGAGTGGGGGGAATTACGTCTACGAGCAGTACTTC
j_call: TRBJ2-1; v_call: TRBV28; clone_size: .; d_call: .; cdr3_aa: CASSLGLFGSYNEQFF; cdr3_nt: TGTGCCAGCAGTTTAGGATTGTTCGGGTCCTACAATGAGCAGTTCTTC
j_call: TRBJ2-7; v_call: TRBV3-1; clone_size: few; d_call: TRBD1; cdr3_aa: CASSQTGRPSYEQYF; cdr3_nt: TGTGCCAGCAGCCAGACAGGGAGACCCTCCTACGAGCAGTACTTC
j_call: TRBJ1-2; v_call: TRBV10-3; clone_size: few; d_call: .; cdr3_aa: CAISENRVRGYTF; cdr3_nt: TGTGCCATCAGTGAAAACAGGGTACGCGGCTACACCTTC
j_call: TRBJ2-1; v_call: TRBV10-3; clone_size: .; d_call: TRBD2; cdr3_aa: CAISESISGRAEQFF; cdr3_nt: TGTGCCATCAGTGAGTCGATTAGCGGGAGGGCTGAGCAGTTCTTC
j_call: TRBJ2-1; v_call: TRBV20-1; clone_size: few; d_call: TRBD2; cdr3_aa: CSGRVAGGPGEQFF; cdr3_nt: TGCAGCGGCCGGGTAGCGGGAGGGCCAGGCGAGCAGTTCTTC
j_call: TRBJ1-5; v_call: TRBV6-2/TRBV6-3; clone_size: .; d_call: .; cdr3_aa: CASSYSKWQPQHF; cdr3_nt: TGTGCCAGCAGTTACTCGAAATGGCAGCCCCAGCATTTT
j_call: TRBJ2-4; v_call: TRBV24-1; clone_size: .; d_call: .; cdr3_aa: CATSADRFSIQYF; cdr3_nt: TGTGCCACCAGTGCGGACAGATTTTCCATTCAGTACTTC
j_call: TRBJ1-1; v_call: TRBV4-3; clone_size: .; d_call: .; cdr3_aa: CASSPQALSSTEAFF; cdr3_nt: TGCGCCAGCAGCCCACAGGCTCTTTCCAGCACTGAAGCTTTCTTT
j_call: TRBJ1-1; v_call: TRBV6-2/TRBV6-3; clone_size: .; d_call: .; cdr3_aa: CASSRLRQRIVNTEAFF; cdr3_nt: TGTGCCAGCAGCCGACTTAGACAGCGGATTGTGAACACTGAAGCTTTCTTT
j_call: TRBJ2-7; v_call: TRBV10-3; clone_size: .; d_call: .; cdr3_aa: CAIRPSPGQGPYEQYF; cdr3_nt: TGTGCCATCAGACCAAGCCCCGGTCAGGGCCCCTACGAGCAGTACTTC
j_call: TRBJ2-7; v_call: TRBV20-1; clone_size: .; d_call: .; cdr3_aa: CSARDRGDREQYF; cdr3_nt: TGCAGTGCTAGAGATCGGGGTGATCGCGAGCAGTACTTC
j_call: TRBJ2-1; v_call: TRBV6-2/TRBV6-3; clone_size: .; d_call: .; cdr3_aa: CASSYLVGSSYNEQFF; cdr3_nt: TGTGCCAGCAGTTACTTGGTAGGGAGCTCCTACAATGAGCAGTTCTTC
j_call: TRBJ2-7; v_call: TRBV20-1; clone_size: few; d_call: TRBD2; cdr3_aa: CSGRDYSYEQYF; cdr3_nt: TGCAGTGGGAGGGACTACAGCTACGAGCAGTACTTC
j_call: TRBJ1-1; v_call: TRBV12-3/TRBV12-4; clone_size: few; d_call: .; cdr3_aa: CASTRAVWRNTEAFF; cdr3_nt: TGTGCCAGCACCCGAGCGGTGTGGAGGAACACTGAAGCTTTCTTT
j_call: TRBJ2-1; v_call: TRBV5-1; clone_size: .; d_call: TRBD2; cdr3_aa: CASSLEGAGRGNEQFF; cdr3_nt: TGCGCCAGCAGCTTGGAAGGAGCGGGAAGAGGCAATGAGCAGTTCTTC